The 11 T cell receptor beta chains listed next were all sequenced from one sample in a study of OX40 agonist ivuxolimab in advanced cancers. Library creation used the immunoSEQ multiplex PCR assay. TCRdb holds this immuneACCESS table with in-frame rearrangements only. Some clones are missing; in checked studies, unresolved V genes explain under half, and the rest has no known cause. Across this sample there are roughly 38,000 clones, with around 82% seen only once. Less than 2% of the sample lies in the top ten. The input for sequencing was CD4+ or CD8+ T cells sorted from blood, taken in a trial of the OX40 agonist ivuxolimab. The receptors originated from an adult with an advanced solid tumor such as melanoma, head and neck, liver or kidney cancer.

The rearrangement links TRBV30 to TRBJ2-3; TRBD2 is a possible D gene (6 bases). The germline V gene encodes CDR1 GTSNPN and CDR2 SVGIG (reference sequence). CDR3 length equals 17 residues. Trimming pared 3 bases from V and 2 bases from J, leaving 21 bases between. The CDR3 DNA is TGTGCCTGGAGATTCGGGGGAGCGGTTATACCCACAGATACGCAGTATTTT. Protein product: CAWRFGGAVIPTDTQYF.

V and J are TRBV19 and TRBJ2-3; 7 bases align to TRBD1. CDR3 length equals 16 residues. Germline lookup yields CDR1 LNHDA and CDR2 SQIVND (reference sequence). The V and J ends lost 6 bases and 0 bases, in that order; junction bases with no gene match: 9. CDR3 nucleotides: TGTGCCAGTAGACTAAGACAGGGCGGGAGCACAGATACGCAGTATTTT. Its protein product is CASRLRQGGSTDTQYF.

The gene calls are TRBV7-3 and TRBJ2-3, with D uncertain. The CDR3 sequence is 13 residues long. V dropped 5 bases and J dropped 1 base, with 7 bases sitting between them. Per germline, CDR1 SGHTA and CDR2 FQGTGA. CDR3 in amino acids: CASSRMGTDTQYF. DNA of the CDR3: TGTGCCAGCAGCCGCATGGGCACAGATACGCAGTATTTT.

The chain combines TRBV7-2 with TRBJ2-3; D is perhaps TRBD1 (6 bases). Trimming removed 0 bases at V and 3 bases at J, with 13 bases between. Germline V gene data show CDR1 as SGHTA and CDR2 as FQGNSA. This CDR3 has 16 amino acids. Here the CDR3 DNA reads TGTGCCAGCAGCTTAGCCCAACAGGGTACAACAGATACGCAGTATTTT. Its protein is CASSLAQQGTTDTQYF.

This clone was detected only once. The germline gene is not matched at one end of the junction; a read error may be the cause. This same CDR3 is encoded by further DNA sequences in the sample. This chain uses TRBV2 with TRBJ2-7; the D gene is possibly TRBD2 (5 bases). Looked up from germline, CDR1 is SNHLY and CDR2 is FYNNEI. This CDR3 has 15 residues. The CDR3 DNA reads TGCGCCAGCGTGCCAGATCTGGCACCCTCGGGAGAGCAGTACTTC. Its translation is CASVPDLAPSGEQYF. Full variable domain (outside the CDR3, taken from reference TRBV2 and TRBJ2-7): EPEVTQTPSHQVTQMGQEVILRCVPISNHLYFYWYRQILGQKVEFLVSFYNNEISEKSEIFDDQFSVERPDGSNFTLKIRSTKLEDSAMYFCASVPDLAPSGEQYFGPGTRLTVT.

The chain uses TRBV9 and TRBJ1-1; D call uncertain. This CDR3 is 15 amino acids long. Deletions cut 0 bases from V and 3 bases from J, with 12 bases between. Germline V gene sequence: CDR1 SGDLS, CDR2 YYNGEE. CDR3 residues: CASSVGTPGYTEAFF. DNA for the CDR3: TGTGCCAGCAGCGTAGGGACCCCCGGGTACACTGAAGCTTTCTTT. Full variable domain (rest looked up from reference TRBV9 and TRBJ1-1): DSGVTQTPKHLITATGQRVTLRCSPRSGDLSVYWYQQSLDQGLQFLIQYYNGEERAKGNILERFSAQQFPDLHSELNLSSLELGDSALYFCASSVGTPGYTEAFFGQGTRLTVV.

The chain has TRBV7-2 and TRBJ2-1; 8 positions agree with TRBD2. CDR3 length equals 15 residues. The germline V gene has CDR1 SGHTA and CDR2 FQGNSA. The junction had 3 bases not matched to a gene; V was cut back by 2 bases and J by 3 bases. The DNA of the CDR3 is TGTGCCAGCAGCTTACGCGGGAGGTTCTACAATGAGCAGTTCTTC. Protein product: CASSLRGRFYNEQFF.

This clone appeared a single time. The chain's CDR3 is CAIRTGAGELFF. The CDR3 DNA sequence: TGTGCCATCAGAACAGGGGCCGGGGAGCTGTTTTTT. V usage is TRBV10-3 and J usage is TRBJ2-2; 7 bases match TRBD1. Germline V gives CDR1 ENHRY, CDR2 SYGVKD. This CDR3 spans 12 amino acids. The junction had 1 base not matched to a gene; V was cut back by 6 bases and J by 6 bases.

The chain joins TRBV9 to TRBJ1-6; TRBD1 matches at 11 bases. The CDR3 length is 15 residues. The J segment lost 7 bases and the V segment lost 6 bases, leaving 6 bases of the junction unmatched. CDR1 is SGDLS, CDR2 YYNGEE, per germline. The CDR3 loop reads CASNRGQGANSPLHF. The CDR3 DNA follows: TGTGCCAGCAACCGAGGACAGGGGGCGAATTCACCCCTCCACTTT. Drawing the rest from reference TRBV9 and TRBJ1-6, the complete variable domain is DSGVTQTPKHLITATGQRVTLRCSPRSGDLSVYWYQQSLDQGLQFLIQYYNGEERAKGNILERFSAQQFPDLHSELNLSSLELGDSALYFCASNRGQGANSPLHFGNGTRLTVT.

This chain connects TRBV19 to TRBJ2-1, with TRBD1 matching 7 bases. CDR3 length: 14 residues. The ends lost 7 bases at V and 4 bases at J; junction bases unmatched: 7. Germline loops: CDR1 LNHDA, CDR2 SQIVND (reference sequence). Here the CDR3 DNA reads TGTGCCAGTACCCCCCAGGGGGTATACAATGAGCAGTTCTTC. Translated, it gives CASTPQGVYNEQFF.

The chain carries TRBV28 and TRBJ1-2; 10 bases align to TRBD1. The CDR3 length is 12 residues. V shed 8 bases, J shed 7 bases, and the junction held 4 bases outside the gene matches. The germline CDR1 and CDR2 sequences are MDHEN and SYDVKM. The CDR3 region has the DNA TGTGCCAGCGACAGGGGGCTAAGTGGCTACACCTTC. This translates into CASDRGLSGYTF.